This note documents a single TCR beta chain sequence. The data belong to a study of shared clonotypes between healthy human individuals. The wider study: In total, the donors were a couple of women and a few men aged 18 to 49.

The protocol was immunoSEQ multiplex PCR, while the TCRdb copy is restricted to in-frame clones and leaves out a portion. The sample has hundreds of thousands of clones, roughly 73% seen once. The receptor's source is a woman in her thirties in good health. Sequencing was done on a sample of memory CD4+ T cells sorted from blood. Subset reported: CD45RA-negative fraction.

CDR3 sequence: CASRNGRGRDQPQHF. CDR3 in DNA: TGTGCCAGCAGAAACGGGAGGGGGCGTGATCAGCCCCAGCATTTT. The chain employs TRBV28 and TRBJ1-5; 7 positions match TRBD1. J gave up 5 bases and V 6 bases, and 10 bases lay outside the gene matches. Germline-derived CDR1 and CDR2 are MDHEN and SYDVKM. This CDR3 contains 15 residues.